One sample yielded the 21 T cell receptor beta chains listed below, sequenced in a study of graft-versus-host responses after intestinal transplantation. Profiled with immunoSEQ multiplex PCR; TCRdb holds only in-frame clones, not every one. The table shows about 97,000 clones, with roughly 89% occurring only once. No antigen has been identified for these receptors. Sequencing was performed on unstimulated CD4+ T cells sorted from spleen or lymph node cells, taken before transplant. The receptors originated from a human donor who was the organ donor for an intestinal transplant.

The rearrangement joins TRBV27 to TRBJ1-2; tentatively, D is TRBD1 (6 bases). Germline CDR1 reads MNHEY; CDR2 reads SMNVEV (reference sequence). Trimming took off 8 bases at V and 8 bases at J, with 21 bases between the two ends. CDR3 length equals 14 residues. The CDR3, as DNA: TGTGCCAGCGCATATACAGGGTTACGGGGAGGCTACACCTTC. This gives the protein CASAYTGLRGGYTF.

The chain has TRBV19 and TRBJ1-2, with D possibly TRBD1 on 6 matching bases. This CDR3 is built from 12 residues. Germline CDR1 LNHDA, CDR2 SQIVND (reference sequence). V lost 9 bases to trimming and J lost 2 bases, with 10 bases between them. CDR3 DNA sequence: TGTGCCAGCCGGGGGGGCAACTATGGCTACACCTTC. Translation: CASRGGNYGYTF.

This chain joins TRBV18 and TRBJ2-5; TRBD1 matches at 7 bases. The J call is doubtful: the DNA matches TRBJ2-7 better. Per germline, CDR1 KGHSH and CDR2 LQKENI. The CDR3 has 15 amino acids. CDR3 residues: CASSPGTARNYEQYF. The CDR3 region has the DNA TGTGCCAGCTCACCAGGGACAGCAAGGAACTACGAGCAGTACTTC.

This chain links TRBV29-1 with TRBJ2-2, with 8 nucleotides matching TRBD2. V lost 4 bases to trimming and J lost 5 bases; unmatched junction nucleotides: 3. The CDR3 covers 13 residues. CDR1 SQVTM and CDR2 ANQGSEA come from the germline V gene. The CDR3: CSVGRGGTGELFF. The CDR3 DNA reads as TGCAGCGTTGGACGGGGGGGGACCGGGGAGCTGTTTTTT.

CDR3 nucleotide sequence: TGTGCCAGCAGCCTAGTCACGAGACAGGGGACCGATACGCAGTATTTT. Protein product: CASSLVTRQGTDTQYF. This chain links TRBV7-9 with TRBJ2-3, with 8 nucleotides matching TRBD1. Germline-derived CDR1 and CDR2 are SEHNR and FQNEAQ (reference sequence). The CDR3 totals 16 residues. J gave up 6 bases and V 5 bases, and 13 bases lay outside the gene matches.

This clone was detected once. The chain uses TRBV9 and TRBJ1-1; TRBD1 matches 7 bases. There are 13 residues in the CDR3. Germline V gene lookup returns CDR1 SGDLS and CDR2 YYNGEE. J was trimmed by 3 bases and V by 4 bases; bases with no gene match: 3. CDR3 sequence (DNA): TGTGCCAGCAGCCCCAGGGGGTACACTGAAGCTTTCTTT. Translation gives CASSPRGYTEAFF. The entire variable domain, with the rest obtained from reference TRBV9 and TRBJ1-1, is as follows: DSGVTQTPKHLITATGQRVTLRCSPRSGDLSVYWYQQSLDQGLQFLIQYYNGEERAKGNILERFSAQQFPDLHSELNLSSLELGDSALYFCASSPRGYTEAFFGQGTRLTVV.

V and J are TRBV5-4 and TRBJ2-3; D may be TRBD2 (5 bases). The V end lost 2 bases, the J end lost 6 bases, and 10 bases lay between the germline ends. The V gene's germline CDR1 is SGHNT and CDR2 YYREEE (reference sequence). This CDR3 region has 13 residues. The CDR3 region is CASSLGLLDTQYF. CDR3 DNA: TGTGCCAGCAGCTTAGGACTGCTTGATACGCAGTATTTT.

J is TRBJ1-2 and V is TRBV7-2, with 8 nucleotides matching TRBD1. The CDR3 runs 15 residues. From germline, CDR1 is SGHTA and CDR2 FQGNSA. The ends lost 3 bases at V and 6 bases at J; junction bases unmatched: 9. For the CDR3, the DNA is TGTGCCAGCAGCTTGCAGGGACAGGATTCCCATGGCTACACCTTC. Translated, it gives CASSLQGQDSHGYTF.

This clone was observed a few times. The genes are TRBV7-3 and TRBJ1-1; 7 bases fit TRBD1. The CDR3 is 13 residues long. V was clipped by 5 bases and J by 0 bases; unmatched bases: 0. CDR1 and CDR2 from the germline V gene are SGHTA and FQGTGA. CDR3 residues: CASSGQVNTEAFF. CDR3 nucleotides: TGTGCCAGCAGCGGACAGGTGAACACTGAAGCTTTCTTT.

This sequence joins TRBV6-5 and TRBJ2-1, with 11 positions matching TRBD2. CDR1 is MNHEY, CDR2 SVGAGI, per germline. CDR3 length equals 15 residues. J lost 2 bases, V lost 6 bases, and 3 bases had no gene match. This CDR3 reads CASSTSGGPYNEQFF. For the CDR3, the DNA is TGTGCCAGCAGCACTAGCGGGGGACCCTACAATGAGCAGTTCTTC.

This chain links TRBV28 with TRBJ2-3, with 15 bases fitting TRBD2. The V and J ends lost 3 bases and 0 bases, in that order; junction bases with no gene match: 7. Germline CDR1 and CDR2: MDHEN and SYDVKM. The CDR3 loop spans 19 amino acids. The CDR3, as DNA: TGTGCCAGCAGTTTGGGAGGACTAGCGGGGGGGATTAGCACAGATACGCAGTATTTT. Translating gives CASSLGGLAGGISTDTQYF.

In DNA form, the CDR3 reads TGTGCCAGCAGAGGGATGGGGGGGCGGGGCACCGGGGAGCTGTTTTTT. Protein: CASRGMGGRGTGELFF. The rearrangement uses TRBV6-6 and TRBJ2-2, with a tentative D call TRBD2 (7 bases). The CDR3 extends over 16 amino acids. In germline, CDR1 is MNHNY, CDR2 SVGAGI (reference sequence). V lost 6 bases, J lost 4 bases, and 18 bases lay in between.

The rearrangement links TRBV16 to TRBJ1-2; 8 nucleotides agree with TRBD1. This CDR3 has 14 amino acids. Germline V gene data show CDR1 as KGHSY and CDR2 as FQNENV. The V gene end was trimmed by 7 bases and the J gene end by 5 bases; junction bases not matched to a gene: 9. Here the CDR3 DNA reads TGTGCCAGCACCCCTAGGGGACAGGCATATGGCTACACCTTC. It codes for CASTPRGQAYGYTF.

The chain joins TRBV27 to TRBJ1-2, with D possibly TRBD1 on 6 matching bases. The CDR3 loop spans 15 amino acids. V lost 0 bases to trimming and J lost 4 bases, with 12 bases between them. Germline values: CDR1 MNHEY, CDR2 SMNVEV (reference sequence). CDR3 amino acids: CASSLSDRTLYGYTF. For the CDR3, the DNA is TGTGCCAGCAGTTTATCAGACAGGACCCTCTATGGCTACACCTTC.

The rearrangement uses TRBV4-2 and TRBJ1-5, with D possibly being TRBD1 (5 bases). V dropped 0 bases and J dropped 6 bases, with 9 bases sitting between them. Per germline, CDR1 LGHNA and CDR2 YNFKEQ. This CDR3 spans 14 amino acids. CDR3 protein: CASSQDRGGQPQHF. Written as DNA, the CDR3 is TGTGCCAGCAGCCAAGATCGGGGGGGTCAGCCCCAGCATTTT.

V gene TRBV7-2 combines with J gene TRBJ2-1; TRBD2 aligns across 8 bases. The CDR3 runs 19 residues. Trimming cost V 2 bases and J 4 bases; bases outside gene matches: 16. Germline V lookup: CDR1 SGHTA, CDR2 FQGNSA. This CDR3 reads CASSLIKQLGGGLYNEQFF. In DNA, the CDR3 is TGTGCCAGCAGCTTAATTAAGCAACTCGGCGGGGGGCTTTACAATGAGCAGTTCTTC.

Written as DNA, the CDR3 is TGCGCCAGCAGCCAACCTCGACTAGCGGGGGGAAGAAATGAGCAGTTCTTC. The encoded protein is CASSQPRLAGGRNEQFF. This chain connects TRBV4-1 to TRBJ2-1; 13 nucleotides match TRBD2. The CDR3 has 17 amino acids. From germline, CDR1 is MGHRA and CDR2 YSYEKL. After removal of 2 bases from V and 7 bases from J, the junction contained 8 bases not matched to a gene.

The chain couples TRBV5-4 to TRBJ1-5, with 7 bases lining up with TRBD1. In germline, CDR1 is SGHNT, CDR2 YYREEE (reference sequence). CDR3 length equals 14 residues. V shed 4 bases and J 3 bases; nucleotides not matched to a gene: 4. The CDR3 DNA follows: TGTGCCAGCAGCCTAGACAGGGCCAATCAGCCCCAGCATTTT. As protein: CASSLDRANQPQHF.

The chain combines TRBV29-1 with TRBJ2-1; D may be TRBD2 (5 bases). The ends were cut back, 3 bases at V and 3 bases at J, with 12 bases in the middle. Germline V gives CDR1 SQVTM, CDR2 ANQGSEA. The CDR3 runs to 14 residues. In nucleotides, the CDR3 is TGCAGCGTTGAGTACTCTAGCTTCTACAATGAGCAGTTCTTC. This encodes CSVEYSSFYNEQFF.

The chain combines TRBV7-2 with TRBJ1-1, with TRBD1 matching over 8 bases. The length of the CDR3 is 15 residues. Germline V gives CDR1 SGHTA, CDR2 FQGNSA. V was pared by 5 bases and J by 11 bases, with 16 bases of the junction left unmatched. CDR3 amino acids: CASSPPGQGIVGAFF. CDR3 in DNA: TGTGCCAGCAGCCCCCCAGGACAGGGTATCGTAGGGGCTTTCTTT.

The V and J genes are TRBV6-1 and TRBJ1-2; TRBD1 aligns across 8 bases. Germline CDR1 and CDR2: MNHNS and SASEGT. The CDR3 extends over 15 amino acids. V shed 5 bases and J 4 bases; nucleotides not matched to a gene: 9. The CDR3 region has the DNA TGTGCCAGCAGTCACAGGGACAGGCCAGGCTATGGCTACACCTTC. It is translated as CASSHRDRPGYGYTF.